This T cell receptor beta chain was sequenced during a study of T-cell memory formation after mild COVID-19. Overall study context: Clusters were largely donor specific.

5'RACE with constant-segment primers built TCRalpha and TCRbeta cDNA libraries with UMIs. From the 5' RACE reads, TCRdb called clonotypes with MiXCR, one entry per CDR3 protein. The sample contains approximately 260,000 distinct CDR3 sequences, approximately 16% of which appear only once. CDR1 is SGHRS and CDR2 is YFSETQ in the germline V gene. The CDR3 spans 13 residues. V was trimmed by 0 bases and J by 8 bases, leaving 11 bases between them. The study's findings and limits: Day 15 to 85 contracting clones showed balanced CD4/CD8; later expanders leaned CD4+.

To note about this clonotype: Its antigen is unknown.

V usage is TRBV5-1 and J usage is TRBJ1-2; D not certain. This receptor was identified in a man between 18 and 35 years old who had mild COVID-19 (a few samples of this study predate the infection). Cell type and time point are not known. Specimen: PBMCs or a T cell subset sorted from them (not recorded which). For the CDR3, the DNA is TGCGCCAGCAGCTTGGTGGGCAGTCGGGGCTACACCTTC. Protein: CASSLVGSRGYTF.